Listed here are 27 T cell receptor beta chains from one sample, sequenced in a study of blood T cell repertoires in COVID-19. Using immunoSEQ multiplex PCR, the repertoire was profiled, and TCRdb retains in-frame clones only, with some absent. The data show some 220,000 clones, with more than 80% seen just once and about 4% held by the top ten. Sequencing was performed on PBMCs or T cells enriched from blood (not recorded which). The receptor source for this set is a woman aged 40 to 49 with acute COVID-19.

J is TRBJ1-1 and V is TRBV30, with a tentative D call TRBD1 (5 bases). Germline V gene data show CDR1 as GTSNPN and CDR2 as SVGIG (reference sequence). Trimming removed 3 bases from V and 1 base from J, with 15 bases in between. The CDR3 loop spans 15 amino acids. CDR3 amino acids: CAWSRQLTPNTEAFF. The CDR3 nucleotides are TGTGCCTGGAGCCGACAGCTTACCCCGAACACTGAAGCTTTCTTT.

V usage is TRBV12-3 or TRBV12-4 and J usage is TRBJ1-3; no definite D call. The CDR3 is 13 residues long. V was shortened by 3 bases and J by 4 bases, with 7 bases between the two germline ends. This CDR3 is CASSFGGGNTIYF. As DNA, the CDR3 is TGTGCCAGCAGTTTCGGAGGGGGAAACACCATATATTTT.

The chain uses TRBV7-6 and TRBJ2-3; the match to TRBD2 covers 12 bases. V was clipped by 6 bases and J by 4 bases; unmatched bases: 5. Germline V gene lookup returns CDR1 SGHVS and CDR2 FNYEAQ. This CDR3 has 15 amino acids. The CDR3: CASRSTSGGSDTQYF. As DNA, the CDR3 is TGTGCCAGCAGGAGTACTAGCGGGGGGTCAGATACGCAGTATTTT.

The V and J genes are TRBV27 and TRBJ2-1; 9 bases are a match to TRBD2. Germline V CDR1 and CDR2: MNHEY, SMNVEV (reference sequence). This CDR3 comprises 17 residues. Trimming cost V 5 bases and J 0 bases; bases outside gene matches: 8. Written as DNA, the CDR3 is TGTGCCAGCAGTACAAGACTAGCGGATAGCTCCTACAATGAGCAGTTCTTC. It codes for CASSTRLADSSYNEQFF.

The chain uses TRBV18 and TRBJ1-1; D uncertain. V was shortened by 5 bases and J by 10 bases, with 14 bases between the two germline ends. Germline V gives CDR1 KGHSH, CDR2 LQKENI. The CDR3 runs to 12 residues. This chain's CDR3 is CASSLSSSGAFF. The CDR3 DNA sequence: TGTGCCAGCTCATTATCTTCTTCGGGAGCTTTCTTT.

V is TRBV6-2 or TRBV6-3 and J is TRBJ1-5; D remains unclear. The V gene's germline CDR1 is MNHEY and CDR2 SVGEGT. The CDR3 is 12 amino acids. V was trimmed by 2 bases and J by 6 bases, leaving 5 bases between them. The CDR3 sequence is CASSYVGQPQHF. Written as DNA, the CDR3 is TGTGCCAGCAGTTACGTCGGTCAGCCCCAGCATTTT.

This clone showed up just once. Written as DNA, the CDR3 is TGTGCCAGCAGTTTGGGCAGGGGGACTGAAGCTTTCTTT. Translated, it gives CASSLGRGTEAFF. The rearrangement uses TRBV6-4 and TRBJ1-1; 7 bases fit TRBD1. The CDR3 has 13 residues. Germline CDR1 is MRHNA and CDR2 is SNTAGT. The V gene end was trimmed by 5 bases and the J gene end by 5 bases; junction bases not matched to a gene: 5.

V and J are TRBV11-2 and TRBJ2-3; TRBD1 agrees at 10 bases. Losses at the gene ends were 6 bases for V and 5 bases for J; bases not matched to a gene: 8. This CDR3 spans 15 amino acids. From germline, CDR1 is SGHAT and CDR2 FQNNGV. Written as DNA, the CDR3 is TGTGCCAGCAGGCGAGACAGGGGGCTGGGAGATACGCAGTATTTT. Its translation: CASRRDRGLGDTQYF.

The rearrangement uses TRBV2 and TRBJ2-2, with a tentative D call TRBD1 (5 bases). Trimming shortened V by 4 bases and J by 6 bases, and 6 bases separated the two germline ends. Per germline, CDR1 SNHLY and CDR2 FYNNEI. The CDR3 loop spans 12 amino acids. Here the CDR3 DNA reads TGTGCCAGCAGTGTGACAGCCGGGGAGCTGTTTTTT. Its translation is CASSVTAGELFF.

The CDR3 is CASSPDRTLEAFF. The CDR3 DNA follows: TGTGCCAGCAGTCCGGACAGGACGTTAGAGGCTTTCTTT. The chain carries TRBV6-5 and TRBJ1-1; 7 nucleotides match TRBD1. Germline CDR1 MNHEY, CDR2 SVGAGI. CDR3 size: 13 residues. After removal of 5 bases from V and 11 bases from J, the junction contained 11 bases not matched to a gene.

This clone was observed a handful of times. This rearrangement joins TRBV19 to TRBJ1-1; no reliable D call. Trimming stripped 5 bases from V and 1 base from J, with 14 bases between. Germline CDR1 LNHDA, CDR2 SQIVND (reference sequence). The CDR3 length is 15 residues. Here the CDR3 reads CASSSSRIKNTEAFF. The CDR3 DNA reads TGTGCCAGTAGTTCTAGTCGAATTAAGAACACTGAAGCTTTCTTT. Filled out from reference TRBV19 and TRBJ1-1, the complete variable domain reads DGGITQSPKYLFRKEGQNVTLSCEQNLNHDAMYWYRQDPGQGLRLIYYSQIVNDFQKGDIAEGYSVSREKKESFPLTVTSAQKNPTAFYLCASSSSRIKNTEAFFGQGTRLTVV.

The gene calls are TRBV29-1 and TRBJ1-2; 8 bases are a match to TRBD1. Germline V gene data show CDR1 as SQVTM and CDR2 as ANQGSEA. This CDR3 is 12 amino acids long. The ends lost 4 bases at V and 7 bases at J; junction bases unmatched: 5. CDR3 loop: CSVVAGGSGYTF. CDR3 DNA: TGCAGCGTTGTGGCAGGGGGCTCTGGCTACACCTTC.

This sequence joins TRBV2 and TRBJ1-1, with D unresolved. Germline V gene data show CDR1 as SNHLY and CDR2 as FYNNEI. This CDR3 has 12 residues. The V end lost 4 bases, the J end lost 7 bases, and 10 bases lay between the germline ends. CDR3 DNA sequence: TGTGCCAGCAGTGGGAGGCAGCTTGAAGCTTTCTTT. It translates to CASSGRQLEAFF.

This chain uses TRBV12-3 or TRBV12-4 with TRBJ2-1; D perhaps matches TRBD2 (5 bases). The CDR3 is made up of 11 amino acids. The germline V and J ends were trimmed by 6 bases and 15 bases, with 15 bases remaining between them. In nucleotides, the CDR3 is TGTGCCAGCAGCAATGGACTTGCCCCGTTCTTC. Translating gives CASSNGLAPFF.

The J gene is TRBJ1-2, the V gene TRBV6-5; TRBD1 aligns across 7 bases. The CDR3 loop spans 13 amino acids. J was trimmed by 4 bases and V by 6 bases; bases with no gene match: 5. The germline CDR1 and CDR2 sequences are MNHEY and SVGAGI. CDR3 amino acids: CASSQTGIYGYTF. As DNA, the CDR3 is TGTGCCAGCAGCCAGACAGGGATCTATGGCTACACCTTC.

This chain links TRBV11-1 with TRBJ2-7, with a possible D match to TRBD2 (6 bases). V was pared by 5 bases and J by 4 bases, with 12 bases between. The CDR3 is 13 residues long. Germline V gene lookup returns CDR1 SGHAT and CDR2 FQDESV (reference sequence). CDR3: CASSPVGGYEQYF. In nucleotides, the CDR3 is TGTGCCAGCAGCCCCGTCGGGGGATACGAGCAGTACTTC.

This clone occurred a few times. The CDR3 DNA sequence: TGTGCCAGTACTCCGCTAAGGGGTGCTAACTATGGCTACACCTTC. Its translation is CASTPLRGANYGYTF. This chain links TRBV19 with TRBJ1-2; possibly TRBD1 for D (5 bases). The germline CDR1 and CDR2 sequences are LNHDA and SQIVND (reference sequence). V shed 7 bases and J shed 0 bases, with 15 bases lying between them. The CDR3 spans 15 residues.

The chain carries TRBV12-3 or TRBV12-4 and TRBJ1-5; TRBD1 matches 7 bases. There are 13 residues in the CDR3. V lost 4 bases and J lost 8; bases outside the gene matches: 5. Here the CDR3 DNA reads TGTGCCAGCAGTTCCAGACAGGGAGAGCCCCAGCATTTT. Translating it yields CASSSRQGEPQHF.

The chain joins TRBV4-3 to TRBJ1-2, with a weak D call TRBD1 (6 bases). Trimming shortened V by 4 bases and J by 2 bases, and 14 bases separated the two germline ends. Germline CDR1 is LGHNA and CDR2 is YSLEER. The CDR3 is made up of 15 amino acids. CDR3 DNA: TGCGCCAGCAGCCGCATCGATGGGGGCAACTATGGCTACACCTTC. Protein sequence: CASSRIDGGNYGYTF.

This clone was observed a single time. The rearrangement joins TRBV6-1 to TRBJ2-1; D gene unclear. In germline, CDR1 is MNHNS, CDR2 SASEGT. V shed 2 bases and J shed 0 bases, with 5 bases lying between them. This CDR3 is 14 amino acids long. Here the CDR3 reads CASSEISSYNEQFF. CDR3 coding DNA: TGTGCCAGCAGTGAAATCAGCTCCTACAATGAGCAGTTCTTC.

The gene calls are TRBV9 and TRBJ1-1; maybe TRBD1 (6 bases). CDR3 size: 14 residues. V dropped 6 bases and J dropped 5 bases, with 17 bases sitting between them. The germline gives CDR1 SGDLS, CDR2 YYNGEE. The CDR3 here is CASTQTGLGTEAFF. The CDR3, as DNA: TGTGCCAGCACGCAAACAGGGCTAGGTACTGAAGCTTTCTTT.

In this sample, this clone turned up a few times. V is TRBV5-1 and J is TRBJ1-6; D gene unclear. The V and J ends lost 4 bases and 7 bases respectively, with 12 bases between them. Germline V CDR1 and CDR2: SGHRS, YFSETQ. The CDR3 has 14 amino acids. CDR3 sequence: CASSRNPENSPLHF. The CDR3 DNA reads TGCGCCAGCAGCCGCAACCCCGAGAATTCACCCCTCCACTTT.

The V gene is TRBV9, the J gene TRBJ1-2; 9 bases map to TRBD1. Germline CDR1 reads SGDLS; CDR2 reads YYNGEE. V dropped 0 bases and J dropped 4; count of bases not matched to a gene: 7. This CDR3 contains 16 residues. This chain's CDR3 is CASSVGSGQGSYGYTF. The CDR3 DNA follows: TGTGCCAGCAGCGTAGGGTCTGGACAGGGGTCCTATGGCTACACCTTC.

The V gene is TRBV7-8, the J gene TRBJ1-6, with 7 bases aligning to TRBD1. Germline trimming cut 5 bases from V and 8 bases from J; bases unmatched to any gene: 12. The V gene's germline CDR1 is SGHVS and CDR2 FQNEAQ. The CDR3 runs 16 residues. DNA of the CDR3: TGTGCCAGCAGCCTCAGGCGGGACAGTGGATATTCACCCCTCCACTTT. Amino acids: CASSLRRDSGYSPLHF.

This rearrangement joins TRBV24-1 to TRBJ1-2, with unresolved D. The CDR3 is made up of 14 amino acids. V was clipped by 4 bases and J by 8 bases, with 16 bases between them. Per the germline V gene, CDR1 is KGHDR and CDR2 is SFDVKD. This chain's CDR3 is CATSDGQRMYGYTF. Written as DNA, the CDR3 is TGTGCCACCAGTGACGGGCAGCGGATGTACGGCTACACCTTC.

The chain links TRBV19 to TRBJ2-3; 7 bases line up with TRBD2. The CDR3 has 17 residues. Germline CDR1 and CDR2: LNHDA and SQIVND (reference sequence). J lost 6 bases, V lost 3 bases, and 15 bases had no gene match. The CDR3 protein is CASSILRGGSVVDTQYF. The CDR3 DNA reads as TGTGCCAGTAGTATCTTGAGGGGAGGGAGTGTGGTGGATACGCAGTATTTT.

The sample holds one count of this clone. The V and J genes are TRBV3-1 (or the pseudogene TRBV3-2) and TRBJ1-5; 7 positions agree with TRBD1. Trimming took 4 bases from V and 3 from J; bases not matched to a gene: 6. The CDR3 has 15 residues. CDR1 is LGHDT, CDR2 YNNKEL, per germline (reference sequence). In DNA, the CDR3 is TGTGCCAGCAGCCGAGCAGGGGGGTTCAATCAGCCCCAGCATTTT. It is translated as CASSRAGGFNQPQHF.